This TCR beta chain was identified during a study of T cell responses to AZD1222 COVID-19 vaccine. Unmatched junction bases numbered 17, after V lost 4 bases and J lost 4 bases. The germline V gene has CDR1 SGHNT and CDR2 YENEEA. The CDR3 runs 19 residues. Profiling relied on immunoSEQ multiplex PCR, and the TCRdb table lists in-frame clones only, not all of them. The table includes roughly 140,000 clones, about 91% detected once. The genes are TRBV11-3 and TRBJ1-3; 9 positions agree with TRBD1. The clonotype originates from an adult in good health. The starting material was peripheral blood, obtained on day 0 of AZD1222 vaccination. CDR3 sequence reads: CASSSGPGGTGPEGNTIYF. CDR3 DNA sequence: TGTGCCAGCAGCTCCGGTCCGGGCGGGACAGGGCCTGAGGGAAACACCATATATTTT.